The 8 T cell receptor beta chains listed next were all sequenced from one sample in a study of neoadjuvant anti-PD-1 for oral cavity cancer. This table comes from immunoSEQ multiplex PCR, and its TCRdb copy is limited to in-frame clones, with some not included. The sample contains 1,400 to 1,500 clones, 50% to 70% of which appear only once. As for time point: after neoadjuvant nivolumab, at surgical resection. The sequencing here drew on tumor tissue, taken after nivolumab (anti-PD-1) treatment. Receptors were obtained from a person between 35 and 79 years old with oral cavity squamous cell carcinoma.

CDR3: CASSLGHPMQETQYF. The CDR3 nucleotides are TGCGCCAGCAGCCTGGGACACCCTATGCAAGAGACCCAGTACTTC. The rearrangement uses TRBV5-1 and TRBJ2-5, with a tentative D call TRBD1 (6 bases). Deletions cut 4 bases from V and 2 bases from J, with 15 bases between. Germline V gene data show CDR1 as SGHRS and CDR2 as YFSETQ. This CDR3 is 15 amino acids long.

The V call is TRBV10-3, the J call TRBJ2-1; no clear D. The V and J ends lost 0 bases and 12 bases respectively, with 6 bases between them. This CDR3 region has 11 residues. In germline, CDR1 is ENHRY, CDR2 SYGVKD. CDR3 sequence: CAISESVVQFF. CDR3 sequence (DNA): TGTGCCATCAGTGAGTCCGTAGTGCAGTTCTTC.

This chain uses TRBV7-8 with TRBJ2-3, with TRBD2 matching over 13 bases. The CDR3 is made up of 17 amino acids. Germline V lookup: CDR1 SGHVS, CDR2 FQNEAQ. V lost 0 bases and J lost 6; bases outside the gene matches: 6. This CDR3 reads CASSLAGSGLAGDTQYF. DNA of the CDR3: TGTGCCAGCAGCTTAGCGGGGTCGGGACTAGCGGGGGATACGCAGTATTTT.

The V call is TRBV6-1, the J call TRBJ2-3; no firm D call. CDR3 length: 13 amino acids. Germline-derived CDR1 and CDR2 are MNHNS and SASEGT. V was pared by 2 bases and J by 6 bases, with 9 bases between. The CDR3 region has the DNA TGTGCCAGCAGTGAATACTCCCAGGATACGCAGTATTTT. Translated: CASSEYSQDTQYF.

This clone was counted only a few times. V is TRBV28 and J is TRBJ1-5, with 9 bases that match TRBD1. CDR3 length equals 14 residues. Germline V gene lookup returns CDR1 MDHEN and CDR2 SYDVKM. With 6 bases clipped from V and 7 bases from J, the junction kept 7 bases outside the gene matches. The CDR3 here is CASRNRGLRQPQHF. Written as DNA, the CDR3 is TGTGCCAGCAGGAACAGGGGGCTACGGCAGCCCCAGCATTTT.

The CDR3 spells CASRRTRVEAGEQFF. As DNA, the CDR3 is TGTGCCAGCAGGAGGACTAGGGTGGAGGCTGGTGAGCAGTTCTTC. This sequence joins TRBV27 and TRBJ2-1, with TRBD2 matching 7 bases. CDR3 length: 15 residues. J lost 9 bases, V lost 6 bases, and 14 bases had no gene match. CDR1 and CDR2 from the germline V gene are MNHEY and SMNVEV (reference sequence).

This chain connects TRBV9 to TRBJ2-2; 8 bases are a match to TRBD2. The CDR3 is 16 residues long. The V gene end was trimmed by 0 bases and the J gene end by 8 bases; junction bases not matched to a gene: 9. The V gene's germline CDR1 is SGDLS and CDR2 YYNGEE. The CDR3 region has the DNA TGTGCCAGCAGCGTAGGTGGAGCGGGAGTATCTGGGGAGCTGTTTTTT. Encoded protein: CASSVGGAGVSGELFF.

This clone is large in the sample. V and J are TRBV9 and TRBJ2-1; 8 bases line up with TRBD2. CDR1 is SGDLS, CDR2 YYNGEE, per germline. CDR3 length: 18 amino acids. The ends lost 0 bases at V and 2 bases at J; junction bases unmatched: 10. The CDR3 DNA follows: TGTGCCAGCAGCGTAGCCAACGGGAGGGCCCTCCCCTACAATGAGCAGTTCTTC. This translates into CASSVANGRALPYNEQFF.